The next 4 T cell receptor beta chains were all read from a single sample in a study of circulating CD8 cells and anti-PD-1 response in melanoma. From live CD3+CD8+TCRalphabeta+ cells, four PD-1 and/or TIGIT subsets were sorted. Using 15 ng of total RNA, TCR libraries were made with the QIAseq Immune Repertoire TCR panel. TCRdb re-called the reads with MiXCR, one entry per CDR3 protein. Here the sample spans fewer than 750 distinct CDR3 sequences, around 9.3% being singletons. The input for sequencing was CD8+ T cells from PBMCs, taken at baseline or after one month of anti-PD-1 therapy (not recorded which). The receptor set was obtained from a human donor with melanoma.

This clonotype is labeled as medium-sized. The chain combines TRBV12-5 with TRBJ2-3; weak D call: TRBD2 (6 bases). Germline V CDR1 and CDR2: LGHNT, FRNRAP. The V and J ends lost 8 bases and 4 bases respectively, with 25 bases between them. This CDR3 contains 17 residues. The CDR3 is CASFHVGGDESPDTQYF. CDR3 nucleotide sequence: TGTGCTAGTTTTCACGTAGGCGGGGATGAGAGCCCAGATACGCAGTATTTT.

By share of the sample, this clonotype is large. The chain recombines TRBV4-3 with TRBJ1-2; D is unclear. Germline CDR1 reads LGHNA; CDR2 reads YSLEER. The V end lost 4 bases, the J end lost 4 bases, and 16 bases lay between the germline ends. The CDR3 is 15 residues long. The CDR3 DNA sequence: TGCGCCAGCAGCCCATCGAGATCCCCTCGCTATGGCTACACCTTC. It encodes CASSPSRSPRYGYTF.

By share, this clonotype ranks as medium-sized. V usage is TRBV28 and J usage is TRBJ2-1; TRBD1 matches 12 bases. With 5 bases clipped from V and 9 bases from J, the junction kept 5 bases outside the gene matches. This CDR3 has 14 residues. The germline V gene has CDR1 MDHEN and CDR2 SYDVKM. CDR3 DNA sequence: TGTGCCAGCAGTGCGGGACAGGGGGCGCGTGAGCAGTTCTTC. It codes for CASSAGQGAREQFF.

This clonotype has a handful of counts. A read error may be the cause here, since a much bigger clone is one base away. The chain links TRBV28 to TRBJ2-7; the D call may be TRBD1 or TRBD2 (5 bases each). V shed 7 bases and J shed 0 bases, with 13 bases lying between them. This CDR3 has 14 amino acids. The germline CDR1 and CDR2 sequences are MDHEN and SYDVKM. The CDR3 region is CASNLWGTSYEQYF. The CDR3 nucleotides read TGTGCCAGCAATTTGTGGGGGACCTCCTACGAGCAGTACTTC.